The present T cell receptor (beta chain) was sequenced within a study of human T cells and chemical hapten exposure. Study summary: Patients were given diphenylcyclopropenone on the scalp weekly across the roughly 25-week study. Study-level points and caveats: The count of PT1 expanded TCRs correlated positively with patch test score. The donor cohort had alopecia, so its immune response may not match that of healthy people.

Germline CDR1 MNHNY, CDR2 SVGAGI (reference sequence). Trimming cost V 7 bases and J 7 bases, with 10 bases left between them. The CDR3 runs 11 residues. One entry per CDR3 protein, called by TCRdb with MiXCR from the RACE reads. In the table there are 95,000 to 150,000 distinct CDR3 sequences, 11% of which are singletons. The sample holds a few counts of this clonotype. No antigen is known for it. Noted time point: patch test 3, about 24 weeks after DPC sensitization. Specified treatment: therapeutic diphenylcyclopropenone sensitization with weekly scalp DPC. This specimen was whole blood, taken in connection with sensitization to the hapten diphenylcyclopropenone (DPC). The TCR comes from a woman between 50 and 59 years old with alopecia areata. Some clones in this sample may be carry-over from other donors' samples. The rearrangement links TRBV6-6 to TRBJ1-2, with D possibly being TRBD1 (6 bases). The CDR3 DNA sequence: TGTGCCAGCAATACAGGGTCTGGCTACACCTTC. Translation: CASNTGSGYTF.